The 4 T cell receptor beta chains presented below share a single source sample, sequenced in a study of cytomegalovirus exposure and HLA in healthy donors. Repertoires were generated with immunoSEQ multiplex PCR, while TCRdb's copy carries only in-frame clones and drops some. This sample has 180,000 or so clones, with more than 75% found just once. The sequenced material came from PBMCs. The receptors here all came from a man aged 25 to 40 in good health and CMV-seropositive.

This rearrangement joins TRBV7-2 to TRBJ1-2; D is unresolved. CDR1 and CDR2 (germline): SGHTA, FQGNSA. The CDR3 has 13 residues. V gave up 1 base and J gave up 12 bases, with 15 bases separating them. CDR3 bases: TGTGCCAGCAGCTTAGGACTGACTTCTGGGGACACCTTC. Translation gives CASSLGLTSGDTF.

V and J are TRBV9 and TRBJ2-7; 8 nucleotides match TRBD1. CDR1 SGDLS and CDR2 YYNGEE come from the germline V gene. CDR3 size: 15 residues. With V trimmed by 3 bases and J by 3 bases, 8 bases remained unmatched. Here the CDR3 DNA reads TGTGCCAGCAGCGCAGGACAGGGTAGCGGCTACGAGCAGTACTTC. Translated: CASSAGQGSGYEQYF.

The chain joins TRBV4-2 to TRBJ2-1; 8 positions agree with TRBD2. Germline CDR1 and CDR2: LGHNA and YNFKEQ. The CDR3 contains 17 residues. The V gene end was trimmed by 2 bases and the J gene end by 0 bases; junction bases not matched to a gene: 6. The CDR3 coding sequence is TGTGCCAGCAGCCAAACCCAGAGCGGGAGCTCCTACAATGAGCAGTTCTTC. It specifies CASSQTQSGSSYNEQFF.

The rearrangement uses TRBV6-5 and TRBJ1-3, with a tentative D call TRBD1 (5 bases). V was trimmed by 0 bases and J by 1 base, leaving 7 bases between them. This CDR3 has 15 residues. Germline assignment: CDR1 MNHEY and CDR2 SVGAGI. CDR3 DNA sequence: TGTGCCAGCAGTTACTCGCACAGGTCTGGAAACACCATATATTTT. Amino acid sequence: CASSYSHRSGNTIYF.